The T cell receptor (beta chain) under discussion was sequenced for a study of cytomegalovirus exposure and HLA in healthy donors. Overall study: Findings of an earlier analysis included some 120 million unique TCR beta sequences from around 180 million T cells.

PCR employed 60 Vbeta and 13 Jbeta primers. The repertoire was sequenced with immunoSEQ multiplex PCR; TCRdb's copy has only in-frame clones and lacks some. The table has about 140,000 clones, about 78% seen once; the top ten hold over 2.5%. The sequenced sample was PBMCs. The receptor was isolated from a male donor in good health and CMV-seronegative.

The CDR3 protein is CASSLAVQGGDGSIQYF. CDR3 coding DNA: TGCGCCAGCAGCTTGGCCGTACAGGGGGGAGATGGGTCCATTCAGTACTTC. The chain joins TRBV5-1 to TRBJ2-4, with 8 bases that match TRBD1. Germline assignment: CDR1 SGHRS and CDR2 YFSETQ. The CDR3 runs 17 residues. V trimming: 0 bases; J trimming: 9 bases; junction bases outside the gene matches: 14.